One sample yielded the 27 T cell receptor beta chains listed below, sequenced in a study of response to subunit inactivated influenza vaccine. From the RT-PCR reads, TCRdb called clonotypes with MiXCR, one entry per CDR3 protein. The sample shows 150,000 to 200,000 distinct CDR3 sequences, more than 10% of them seen only once. The same sample was also used in a study of T cells expressing NK-cell markers. From that second work: The authors generated TCR beta cDNA through 5'RACE template switching with UMIs.

Source: CD8+ T cells sorted from PBMCs, taken about 11 days after vaccination. The receptors stem from a man between 45 and 60 years old who received an inactivated influenza vaccine.

This clonotype turned up a few times. This sequence joins TRBV7-9 and TRBJ1-1; D is unclear. The germline CDR1 and CDR2 sequences are SEHNR and FQNEAQ (reference sequence). CDR3 length equals 12 residues. V lost 1 base and J lost 5, with 5 bases in between. CDR3 protein: CASSLGRTEAFF. The CDR3, as DNA: TGTGCCAGCAGCTTAGGGAGAACTGAAGCTTTCTTT. Complete variable domain (other parts from reference TRBV7-9 and TRBJ1-1): DTGVSQNPRHKITKRGQNVTFRCDPISEHNRLYWYRQTLGQGPEFLTYFQNEAQLEKSRLLSDRFSAERPKGSFSTLEIQRTEQGDSAMYLCASSLGRTEAFFGQGTRLTVV.

The chain carries TRBV9 and TRBJ2-2, with 11 nucleotides matching TRBD1. Per germline, CDR1 SGDLS and CDR2 YYNGEE. The CDR3 length is 20 residues. V shed 2 bases and J 0 bases; nucleotides not matched to a gene: 12. CDR3 sequence (DNA): TGTGCCAGCAGCGTCCACCGGGACAGGGGGACCGTCGCGAACACCGGGGAGCTGTTTTTT. This gives the protein CASSVHRDRGTVANTGELFF.

This clonotype was seen a few times. This chain uses TRBV7-9 with TRBJ2-7; TRBD2 is a possible D gene (5 bases). Germline values: CDR1 SEHNR, CDR2 FQNEAQ (reference sequence). CDR3 length equals 11 residues. V shed 9 bases and J shed 6 bases, with 12 bases lying between them. The CDR3 coding sequence is TGTGCCAGGGGAGTTGAGTGCGAGCAGTACTTC. It codes for CARGVECEQYF. The full variable domain, its missing parts supplied by reference TRBV7-9 and TRBJ2-7, is DTGVSQNPRHKITKRGQNVTFRCDPISEHNRLYWYRQTLGQGPEFLTYFQNEAQLEKSRLLSDRFSAERPKGSFSTLEIQRTEQGDSAMYLCARGVECEQYFGPGTRLTVT.

V is TRBV29-1 and J is TRBJ2-1; 8 nucleotides line up with TRBD2. The junction had 17 bases not matched to a gene; V was cut back by 5 bases and J by 5 bases. The CDR3 consists of 17 residues. Germline lookup yields CDR1 SQVTM and CDR2 ANQGSEA. The chain's CDR3 is CSVSGFVALAADNEQFF. The CDR3 region has the DNA TGCAGCGTTTCGGGGTTCGTCGCACTAGCGGCGGACAATGAGCAGTTCTTC.

The chain is built from TRBV20-1 and TRBJ1-2; 7 bases match TRBD1. The V segment lost 0 bases and the J segment 4 bases; nucleotides outside the gene matches: 2. The CDR3 contains 13 residues. The V gene's germline CDR1 is DFQATT and CDR2 SNEGSKA (reference sequence). The CDR3 here is CSAREGTAYGYTF. In DNA form, the CDR3 reads TGCAGTGCTAGAGAGGGGACAGCCTATGGCTACACCTTC.

The rearrangement links TRBV4-3 to TRBJ2-3, with 12 bases that match TRBD1. Germline CDR1 LGHNA, CDR2 YSLEER. V gave up 4 bases and J gave up 1 base; unmatched junction bases: 3. This CDR3 spans 16 amino acids. In DNA, the CDR3 is TGCGCCAGCAGCCCGGGACAGGGGGCCGGCACAGATACGCAGTATTTT. Encoded protein: CASSPGQGAGTDTQYF.

This clonotype was found a few times. The chain has TRBV12-3 or TRBV12-4 and TRBJ1-2; 9 bases line up with TRBD1. This CDR3 contains 17 residues. After removal of 0 bases from V and 8 bases from J, the junction contained 13 bases not matched to a gene. The CDR3, as DNA: TGTGCCAGCAGTTTAGCATTCGGAGGGGACAGGGCTAGGGGCTACACCTTC. Protein: CASSLAFGGDRARGYTF.

Here the CDR3 DNA reads TGCAGTGCTCCCACTACGGGGGGCTGGGGTGAAGCTTTCTTT. Translating it yields CSAPTTGGWGEAFF. V usage is TRBV20-1 and J usage is TRBJ1-1; D might be TRBD1 (6 bases). This CDR3 has 14 residues. Germline V gives CDR1 DFQATT, CDR2 SNEGSKA (reference sequence). Trimming removed 5 bases at V and 7 bases at J, with 20 bases between.

The chain recombines TRBV6-5 with TRBJ2-2; D gene ambiguous. V lost 4 bases and J lost 3, with 12 bases in between. The CDR3 length is 15 residues. Germline V lookup: CDR1 MNHEY, CDR2 SVGAGI. This chain's CDR3 is CASSLDTDYTGELFF. CDR3 DNA sequence: TGTGCCAGCAGTTTGGATACAGACTACACCGGGGAGCTGTTTTTT.

The rearrangement uses TRBV7-3 and TRBJ1-6; weak D call: TRBD1 (5 bases). The CDR3 covers 14 residues. V lost 4 bases, J lost 7 bases, and 11 bases lay in between. The germline CDR1 and CDR2 sequences are SGHTA and FQGTGA. As DNA, the CDR3 is TGTGCCAGCAGCTCAGGGATATACAATTCACCCCTCCACTTT. This gives the protein CASSSGIYNSPLHF.

This sequence joins TRBV4-3 and TRBJ1-3; no firm D call. CDR3 length: 16 residues. The germline V gene encodes CDR1 LGHNA and CDR2 YSLEER. V lost 0 bases and J 0 bases, leaving 9 bases between the germline ends. DNA for the CDR3: TGCGCCAGCAGCCAAGATCGTGGGAACTCTGGAAACACCATATATTTT. Translating gives CASSQDRGNSGNTIYF.

This clonotype has just a few counts. This chain joins TRBV20-1 and TRBJ1-6; 7 nucleotides line up with TRBD1. J gave up 1 base and V 5 bases, and 8 bases lay outside the gene matches. The CDR3 length is 16 residues. CDR1 is DFQATT and CDR2 is SNEGSKA in the germline V gene (reference sequence). The CDR3 protein is CSADDRARSYNSPLHF. The CDR3 coding sequence is TGCAGTGCTGATGACAGGGCTCGGTCCTATAATTCACCCCTCCACTTT.

The chain joins TRBV7-6 to TRBJ1-1; tentative D call: TRBD1 (6 bases). Looked up from germline, CDR1 is SGHVS and CDR2 is FNYEAQ. This CDR3 is 14 amino acids long. V lost 2 bases, J lost 5 bases, and 12 bases lay in between. CDR3: CASSLKGGETEAFF. The CDR3 DNA reads as TGTGCCAGCAGCTTAAAGGGGGGGGAGACTGAAGCTTTCTTT.

This chain joins TRBV7-6 and TRBJ2-7; tentatively, D is TRBD1 or TRBD2 (5 bases each). The CDR3 has 15 residues. With 1 base removed from V and 3 bases from J, the gap between germline ends came to 13 bases. CDR1 is SGHVS and CDR2 is FNYEAQ in the germline V gene. CDR3 sequence reads: CASSLGRDGNYEQYF. The CDR3 DNA reads TGTGCCAGCAGCTTAGGCCGGGACGGAAACTACGAGCAGTACTTC.

This clonotype was counted ten times or more. This rearrangement joins TRBV28 to TRBJ2-7, with TRBD2 identical over 9 bases. Per the germline V gene, CDR1 is MDHEN and CDR2 is SYDVKM. V lost 3 bases and J lost 0; bases outside the gene matches: 3. The CDR3 is made up of 15 amino acids. The CDR3 loop is CASSLDSGGSYEQYF. As DNA, the CDR3 is TGTGCCAGCAGTTTGGATAGCGGGGGCTCCTACGAGCAGTACTTC.

This clonotype was recorded a few times. The V call is TRBV4-2, the J call TRBJ2-2, with 9 bases fitting TRBD1. Germline V gives CDR1 LGHNA, CDR2 YNFKEQ. With 4 bases clipped from V and 3 bases from J, the junction kept 6 bases outside the gene matches. CDR3 size: 16 residues. In DNA form, the CDR3 reads TGTGCCAGCAGCCCGTGGACAGGGGCGGACACCGGGGAGCTGTTTTTT. Translating it yields CASSPWTGADTGELFF.

This clonotype was counted between two and nine times. V is TRBV7-8 and J is TRBJ2-3; D may be TRBD2 (6 bases). Trimming pared 5 bases from V and 6 bases from J, leaving 15 bases between. The CDR3 has 14 residues. CDR1 SGHVS and CDR2 FQNEAQ come from the germline V gene. The CDR3 sequence: CASSAGLHTDTQYF. DNA for the CDR3: TGTGCCAGCAGCGCAGGACTACACACGGATACGCAGTATTTT. Complete variable domain (other parts from reference TRBV7-8 and TRBJ2-3): GAGVSQSPRYKVAKRGQDVALRCDPISGHVSLFWYQQALGQGPEFLTYFQNEAQLDKSGLPSDRFFAERPEGSVSTLKIQRTQQEDSAVYLCASSAGLHTDTQYFGPGTRLTVL.

Note on this clonotype: Mismatch with germline at one junction end may stem from a read error. CDR3 in amino acids: CASSLPREGSYTEQFF. As DNA, the CDR3 is TGTGCCAGCAGTTTACCTCGCGAGGGCTCCTACACTGAGCAGTTCTTC. The gene calls are TRBV28 and TRBJ2-1, with a possible D match to TRBD2 (5 bases). This CDR3 region has 16 residues. In germline, CDR1 is MDHEN, CDR2 SYDVKM.

This clonotype was seen at least ten times. The chain has TRBV19 and TRBJ2-1; D is perhaps TRBD1 (8 bases). This CDR3 comprises 14 residues. Germline V gene lookup returns CDR1 LNHDA and CDR2 SQIVND (reference sequence). V lost 4 bases and J 9 bases, leaving 16 bases between the germline ends. CDR3 nucleotide sequence: TGTGCCAGTAGTAATAACAGGGGGGGAGGTGAGCAGTTCTTC. Protein: CASSNNRGGGEQFF.

This clonotype was observed a few times. The chain uses TRBV6-5 and TRBJ1-2; D gene ambiguous. Trimming left V 2 bases short and J 2 bases short, with 15 bases between. From germline, CDR1 is MNHEY and CDR2 SVGAGI. The CDR3 totals 16 residues. CDR3 coding DNA: TGTGCCAGCAGTTACACTCCGGACGGCTTCAACTATGGCTACACCTTC. Residues: CASSYTPDGFNYGYTF.

This clonotype occurred many times. The chain has TRBV12-3 or TRBV12-4 and TRBJ1-1; no clear D gene. This CDR3 has 14 residues. Trimming removed 0 bases at V and 4 bases at J, with 9 bases between. CDR3 sequence reads: CASSLAVLSTEAFF. CDR3 sequence (DNA): TGTGCCAGCAGTTTAGCCGTTCTGAGCACTGAAGCTTTCTTT.

This clonotype was seen a handful of times. CDR3 region: CAIKDRGRRGYTF. The CDR3 DNA follows: TGTGCCATCAAGGACAGGGGGCGAAGAGGCTACACCTTC. V gene TRBV10-3 combines with J gene TRBJ1-2; 11 bases are a match to TRBD1. Per germline, CDR1 ENHRY and CDR2 SYGVKD. V shed 7 bases and J 8 bases; nucleotides not matched to a gene: 6. The CDR3 runs 13 residues.

The V call is TRBV28, the J call TRBJ2-7, with TRBD1 matching over 7 bases. The V gene's germline CDR1 is MDHEN and CDR2 SYDVKM. Trimming at V came to 5 bases and at J to 3 bases, leaving 10 bases not matched to a gene. This CDR3 is 15 amino acids long. The CDR3 coding sequence is TGTGCCAGCAGTACTTTGGGACAGAGCGGCTACGAGCAGTACTTC. This sequence encodes CASSTLGQSGYEQYF.

This clonotype was found a few times. This sequence joins TRBV7-8 and TRBJ2-2; 10 bases fit TRBD2. The CDR3 is 14 amino acids. The ends lost 3 bases at V and 6 bases at J; junction bases unmatched: 1. The V gene's germline CDR1 is SGHVS and CDR2 FQNEAQ. The CDR3 protein is CASSLGLAPGELFF. DNA of the CDR3: TGTGCCAGCAGCTTGGGACTAGCGCCCGGGGAGCTGTTTTTT.

In its sample, this clonotype was seen a few times. This sequence joins TRBV9 and TRBJ2-5; D is unresolved. The CDR3 covers 12 residues. The germline V gene encodes CDR1 SGDLS and CDR2 YYNGEE. V lost 0 bases to trimming and J lost 4 bases, with 4 bases between them. The CDR3 DNA follows: TGTGCCAGCAGCGTAGATCTAGAGACCCAGTACTTC. As protein: CASSVDLETQYF. Looking up the rest from reference TRBV9 and TRBJ2-5 gives the full variable domain: DSGVTQTPKHLITATGQRVTLRCSPRSGDLSVYWYQQSLDQGLQFLIQYYNGEERAKGNILERFSAQQFPDLHSELNLSSLELGDSALYFCASSVDLETQYFGPGTRLLVL.

The chain joins TRBV12-3 or TRBV12-4 to TRBJ2-1; 12 nucleotides line up with TRBD2. The V and J ends lost 5 bases and 3 bases, in that order; junction bases with no gene match: 11. The CDR3 extends over 18 amino acids. CDR3 coding DNA: TGTGCCAGCAGTCTAACCATTAGGACTAGCGGGGTCTACAATGAGCAGTTCTTC. Translation gives CASSLTIRTSGVYNEQFF.

This clonotype was detected many times. CDR3 loop: CASSFREGLEQFF. For the CDR3, the DNA is TGTGCCAGCAGTTTCCGTGAGGGCTTGGAGCAGTTCTTC. The V call is TRBV28, the J call TRBJ2-1, with D maybe TRBD2 (5 bases). Germline V gene sequence: CDR1 MDHEN, CDR2 SYDVKM. The V end was cut by 3 bases, the J end by 10 bases, with 13 bases between. The CDR3 extends over 13 amino acids.